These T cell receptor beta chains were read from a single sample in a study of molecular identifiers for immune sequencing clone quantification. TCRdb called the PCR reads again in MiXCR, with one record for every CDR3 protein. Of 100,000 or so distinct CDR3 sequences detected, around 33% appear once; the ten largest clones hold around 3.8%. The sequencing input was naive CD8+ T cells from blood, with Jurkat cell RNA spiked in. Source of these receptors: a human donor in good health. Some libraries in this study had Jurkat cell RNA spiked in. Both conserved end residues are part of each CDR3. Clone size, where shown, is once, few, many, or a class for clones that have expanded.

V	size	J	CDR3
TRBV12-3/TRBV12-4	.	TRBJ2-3	CASSLSLLAAGVITDTQYF
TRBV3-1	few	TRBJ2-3	CASSQGLATDTQYF
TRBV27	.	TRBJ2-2	CASSLGFWTMIRTGELFF
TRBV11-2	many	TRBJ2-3	CASSFSSGSTDTQYF
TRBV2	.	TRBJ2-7	CASSHPSHDWAYEQYF
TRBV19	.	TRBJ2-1	CASSIGGREQFF
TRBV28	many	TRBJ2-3	CASSFRPYTDTQYF
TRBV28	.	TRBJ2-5	CASSYSGVSGETQYF
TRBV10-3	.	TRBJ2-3	CAISGGPDTQYF
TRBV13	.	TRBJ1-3	CASSLRVSGNTIYF
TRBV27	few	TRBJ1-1	CASSPGTENTEAFF
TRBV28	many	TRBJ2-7	CASSWDRRYEQYF
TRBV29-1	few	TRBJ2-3	CSVTRTTLSTDTQYF
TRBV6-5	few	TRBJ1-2	CASKGGERGYTF
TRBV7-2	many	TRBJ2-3	CASSISRRGTDTQYF
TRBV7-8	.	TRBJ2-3	CTSSWTPGQGFTDTQYF
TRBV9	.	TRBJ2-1	CASADPIVQFF
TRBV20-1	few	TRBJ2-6	CSAAERTRPSGANVLTF
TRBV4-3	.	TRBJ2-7	CASSHRQGAVYEQYF
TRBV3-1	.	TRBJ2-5	CASSQDPGSGETQYF
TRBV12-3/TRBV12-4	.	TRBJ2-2	CASSFSGGPTGELFF
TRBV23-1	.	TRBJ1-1	CASSQAPRGTEAFF
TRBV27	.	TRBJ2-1	CASRFPGYNEQFF
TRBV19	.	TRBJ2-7	CASSPGSRSYEQYF
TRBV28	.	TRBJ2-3	CASSFRGRGSTDTQYF
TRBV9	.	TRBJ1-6	CASSGTGADNSPLHF
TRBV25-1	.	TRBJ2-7	CASSDFGTTYEQYF
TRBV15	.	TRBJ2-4	CASSRRAGWAKNIQYF
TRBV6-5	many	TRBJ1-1	CASSYSLGTEAFF
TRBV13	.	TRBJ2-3	CASSARTDTQYF
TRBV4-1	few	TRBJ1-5	CASSLVTEANQPQHF
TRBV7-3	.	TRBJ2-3	CASSLLCSTDTQYF
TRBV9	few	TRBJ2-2	CASSALVGATGELFF
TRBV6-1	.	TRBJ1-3	CASSVWGEGANTIYF
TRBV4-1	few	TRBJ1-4	CASSQPPGATNEKLFF
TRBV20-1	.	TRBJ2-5	CSARVRYQETQYF
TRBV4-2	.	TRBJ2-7	CAGSQDLAASYEQYF
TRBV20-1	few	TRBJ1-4	CSAVIAINEKLFF
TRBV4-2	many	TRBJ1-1	CASSQGQGAALNTEAFF
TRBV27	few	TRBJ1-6	CASSLSRTANNSPLHF
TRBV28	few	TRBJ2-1	CASRTSGSNEQFF
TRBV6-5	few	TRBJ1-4	CASSYSTGERGEKLFF
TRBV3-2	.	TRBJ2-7	CASSQGHPGANEQYF
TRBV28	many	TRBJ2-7	CASSSIYIRDRSYEQYF
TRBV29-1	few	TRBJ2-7	CSVLKSGKFYEQYF
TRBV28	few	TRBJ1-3	CASSFPGNSGNTIYF
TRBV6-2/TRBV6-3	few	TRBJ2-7	CASSHDGLAGTYEQYF
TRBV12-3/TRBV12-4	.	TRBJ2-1	CASSPGTSGAGFF
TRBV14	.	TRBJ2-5	CASSQDTDPQETQYF